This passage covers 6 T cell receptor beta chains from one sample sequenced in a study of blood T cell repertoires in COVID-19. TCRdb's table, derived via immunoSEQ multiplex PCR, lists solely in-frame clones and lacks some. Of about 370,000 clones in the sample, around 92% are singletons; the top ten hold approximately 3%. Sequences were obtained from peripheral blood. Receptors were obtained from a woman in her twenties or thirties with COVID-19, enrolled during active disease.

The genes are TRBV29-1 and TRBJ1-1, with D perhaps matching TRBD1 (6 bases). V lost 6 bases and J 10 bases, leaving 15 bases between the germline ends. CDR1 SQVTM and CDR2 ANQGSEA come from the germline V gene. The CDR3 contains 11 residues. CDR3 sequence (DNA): TGCAGCGTCAGGGGCCAGGACGGAGCTTTCTTT. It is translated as CSVRGQDGAFF.

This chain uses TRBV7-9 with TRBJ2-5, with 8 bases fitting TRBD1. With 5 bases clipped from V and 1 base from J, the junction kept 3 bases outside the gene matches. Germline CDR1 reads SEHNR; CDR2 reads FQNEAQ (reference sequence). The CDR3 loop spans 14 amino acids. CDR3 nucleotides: TGTGCCAGCAGCCTGGGACAGGCCCAAGAGACCCAGTACTTC. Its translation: CASSLGQAQETQYF.

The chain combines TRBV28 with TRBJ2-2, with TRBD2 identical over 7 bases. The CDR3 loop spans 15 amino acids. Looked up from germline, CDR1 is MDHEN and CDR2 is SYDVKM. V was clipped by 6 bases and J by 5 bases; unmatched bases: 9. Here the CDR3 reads CASRLNPGGTGELFF. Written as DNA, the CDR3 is TGTGCCAGCAGACTTAACCCGGGGGGAACCGGGGAGCTGTTTTTT. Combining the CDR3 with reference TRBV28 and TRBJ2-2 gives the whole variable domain DVKVTQSSRYLVKRTGEKVFLECVQDMDHENMFWYRQDPGLGLRLIYFSYDVKMKEKGDIPEGYSVSREKKERFSLILESASTNQTSMYLCASRLNPGGTGELFFGEGSRLTVL.

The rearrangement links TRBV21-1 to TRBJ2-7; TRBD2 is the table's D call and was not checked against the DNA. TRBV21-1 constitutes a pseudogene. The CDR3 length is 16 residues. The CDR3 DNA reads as TGTGCCAGCAGGAGTTTTGGACGGTTAGGGAGCCACGAGCAGTACGTC. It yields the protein CASRSFGRLGSHEQYV.

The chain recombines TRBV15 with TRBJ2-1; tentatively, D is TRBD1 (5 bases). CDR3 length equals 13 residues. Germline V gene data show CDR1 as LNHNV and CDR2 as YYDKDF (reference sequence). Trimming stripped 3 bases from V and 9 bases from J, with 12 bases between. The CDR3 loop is CATSSSARAEQFF. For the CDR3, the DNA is TGTGCCACCAGCAGCAGCGCCAGGGCTGAGCAGTTCTTC.

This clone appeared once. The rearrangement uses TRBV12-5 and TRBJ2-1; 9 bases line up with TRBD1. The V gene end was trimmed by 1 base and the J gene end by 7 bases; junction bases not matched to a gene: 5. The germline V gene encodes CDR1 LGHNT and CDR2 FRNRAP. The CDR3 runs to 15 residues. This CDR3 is CASGLGRDRENEQFF. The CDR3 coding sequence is TGTGCTAGTGGTTTGGGCCGGGACAGGGAGAATGAGCAGTTCTTC.